This entry concerns a single TCR beta chain. Its antigen is as yet unknown. This CDR3 region has 16 residues. Germline assignment: CDR1 KGHSH and CDR2 LQKENI. This entry belongs to a study of T cells expressing NK-cell markers. Study-wide context: Investigators obtained TCR beta repertoires from sorted CD3+CD56+NKG2C+, CD3+CD56+NKG2C- and CD3+CD56-NKG2C+ T cells.

TCRdb derives one entry per CDR3 protein from the 5' RACE reads, leaving out DNA. The table for this sample gives over 350,000 distinct CDR3 sequences. Study-wide findings and caveats: Topping the CD3+CD56-NKG2C+ fraction as well were these clonotypes, in a handful of donors.

This sequence was found in a woman between 45 and 65 years old in good health. V gene TRBV18 combines with J gene TRBJ1-5; the TCRdb D gene call, TRBD1, has no DNA to confirm it. The sequenced sample was blood T cells: a sorted CD56 or NKG2C T cell subset, CD4+ or CD8+ T cells, or bulk PBMC T cells (not recorded which). The CDR3 spells CASSPTDRVDNQLQHF.